Given below is one T cell receptor (beta chain) in context. No antigen is known for it. Indicated treatment: around 19 received Ad26.COV2.S at low or high dose, single or two shots; five or six received placebo; per-sample allocation not given. Specimens were obtained on day 63 following the first vaccine or placebo injection. The data are from a study of Ad26.COV2.S vaccination and SARS-CoV-2 variants. Study background: Ad26.COV2.S was injected intramuscularly once or twice, 56 days apart. General study findings and limits: Substantial breadth in spike-specific CD8+ and CD4+ T cell responses was reportedly seen after vaccination.

Data came from immunoSEQ multiplex PCR; TCRdb stores just in-frame clones and leaves some out. The sample lists roughly 390,000 clones, less than 90% occurring once. Specimen: peripheral blood, collected in a trial of Ad26.COV2.S vaccine versus placebo. The sequence derives from a person aged 18-65 years who received the Ad26.COV2.S COVID-19 vaccine or a placebo.

Here the CDR3 DNA reads TGCAGCATGAATAGCGGGGGGGCAGATACGCAGTATTTT. Translating it yields CSMNSGGADTQYF. The gene calls are TRBV29-1 and TRBJ2-3, with 11 bases that match TRBD2. Germline values: CDR1 SQVTM, CDR2 ANQGSEA. The CDR3 spans 13 residues. V gave up 8 bases and J gave up 4 bases; unmatched junction bases: 5.